These T cell receptor beta chains were read from a single sample in a study of T-cell memory formation after mild COVID-19. TCRdb processed the 5' RACE reads anew with MiXCR; each CDR3 protein has one entry. The sample consists of under 300,000 distinct CDR3 sequences, roughly 10% of them appearing once. Sequencing input: PBMCs or a T cell subset sorted from them (not recorded which). The receptors come from a man between 18 and 35 years old who had mild COVID-19 (a few samples of this study predate the infection). Cell type and time point are not known. CDR3s include the opening cysteine and the closing phenylalanine or tryptophan. D genes are given only for firm matches. Some rows have no size entry. The others give once, few or many, or a class for an expanded clone.

D gene | J gene | V gene | clone size | CDR3 DNA | CDR3 protein
NA | TRBJ2-5 | TRBV12-2 | NA | TGTGCAAGTCGCTTAGCTGACAGAGATATTCAAGAGACCCAGTACTTC | CASRLADRDIQETQYF
TRBD2 | TRBJ2-5 | TRBV5-1 | few | TGCGCCAGCAGCTTTGTAGCGGGGGGACAAGAGACCCAGTACTTC | CASSFVAGGQETQYF
NA | TRBJ2-5 | TRBV29-1 | few | TGCAGCGTTGTGAGGGGCCGGGGAGAGACCCAGTACTTC | CSVVRGRGETQYF
TRBD2 | TRBJ2-7 | TRBV7-2 | few | TGTGCCAGCAGCCCCGGGGGGGCCGGGGACGAGCAGTACTTC | CASSPGGAGDEQYF
NA | TRBJ2-1 | TRBV25-1 | NA | TGTGCCAGCAGTACTGGGTACAGTGAGCAGTTCTTC | CASSTGYSEQFF
TRBD1 | TRBJ1-4 | TRBV5-6 | few | TGTGCCAGCAGCTGGGCCCAGGGGGCGGAAAAACTGTTTTTT | CASSWAQGAEKLFF
TRBD1 | TRBJ2-1 | TRBV20-1 | many | TGCAGTGCTAGTGGGGGACAGGGTATCTACAATGAGCAGTTCTTC | CSASGGQGIYNEQFF
NA | TRBJ2-3 | TRBV5-5 | few | TGTGCCAGCAGCTTGGACGTGAGCACAGATACGCAGTATTTT | CASSLDVSTDTQYF
NA | TRBJ1-1 | TRBV20-1 | NA | TGCAGTGCTATTCCCCCCCGTAACACTGAAGCTTTCTTT | CSAIPPRNTEAFF
NA | TRBJ1-4 | TRBV10-1 | few | TGCGCCAGCAGGTCCTCGGGGGACGGAAAACTGTTTTTT | CASRSSGDGKLFF
NA | TRBJ1-5 | TRBV7-2 | many | TGTGCCAGCAGCTTAGGCCTCAGCAATCAGCCCCAGCATTTT | CASSLGLSNQPQHF
NA | TRBJ1-1 | TRBV9 | few | TGTGCCAGCAGCGTAGATATGCGGGGCTTAGCTTTCTTT | CASSVDMRGLAFF
NA | TRBJ2-2 | TRBV6-6 | NA | TGTGCCAGCAGTTACTCGTTGGCTTTTCTTCTTCGGGACGCCGGGGAGCTGTTTTTT | CASSYSLAFLLRDAGELFF